This TCR beta chain was obtained from a study of cytomegalovirus exposure and HLA in healthy donors. The PCR was carried out with 60 Vbeta primers and 13 Jbeta primers. Some clones are missing from TCRdb's copy, which holds only in-frame ones; the method was immunoSEQ multiplex PCR. The sample shows 100,000 or so clones, 65% to 90% of them seen only once. The CDR3 loop spans 15 amino acids. Germline CDR1 MNHNS, CDR2 SASEGT. Trimming pared 4 bases from V and 3 bases from J, leaving 13 bases between. The sample comprised PBMCs. The clonotype was recovered from a woman under 30 in good health and CMV-seronegative. The chain combines TRBV6-1 with TRBJ2-1; TRBD2 is a possible D gene (5 bases). Here the CDR3 DNA reads TGTGCCAGCAGTGGCGGGCGAGACGGCTACAATGAGCAGTTCTTC. This codes for CASSGGRDGYNEQFF.